This TCR beta chain was identified in a study of T cells after yellow fever vaccination. About the research overall: The SMART-Seq v4 Ultra Low Input method served to prepare the low-cell-number fractions.

Using its own MiXCR run on the 5' RACE reads, TCRdb lists one record per CDR3 protein. In the table there are around 600,000 distinct CDR3 sequences, 12% of which are singletons. A note on this clonotype: Its antigen is unknown.

V was clipped by 10 bases and J by 8 bases, with 20 bases between them. The CDR3 consists of 13 residues. Per germline, CDR1 MNHNS and CDR2 SASEGT. Findings of the study overall: Reappearing after the booster were most of the clones from primary vaccination (around 96% CD4, roughly 86% CD8). The study found a weaker secondary response that peaked faster, day 5 versus 15.

The origin of this receptor is a man in his thirties or forties who received the YFV17D yellow fever vaccine. The genes are TRBV6-1 and TRBJ1-2, with D possibly being TRBD1 (5 bases). Sequences were derived from PBMCs, sampled on the day of the yellow fever booster vaccination. CDR3 coding DNA: TGTGCCACCTCGACCGGGACCCCCGGGGGCTACACCTTC. Protein product: CATSTGTPGGYTF.